Below, one T cell receptor beta chain is given with its context. The data were taken from a study of T cell changes during pregnancy in multiple sclerosis. Clones were sequenced by immunoSEQ multiplex PCR, and TCRdb holds only the in-frame ones, with some missing. The table has 90,000 to 120,000 clones, approximately 90% seen once; the top ten hold 0.65% to 0.9%. V lost 2 bases to trimming and J lost 2 bases, with 9 bases between them. This CDR3 comprises 14 residues. CDR1 and CDR2 from the germline V gene are SGHNT and YENEEA. This TCR derives from a female donor in good health, enrolled as a control in a pregnancy study. The rearrangement links TRBV11-3 to TRBJ1-1; D is unresolved. The specimen comprised peripheral blood, sampled in the third trimester of pregnancy. In DNA, the CDR3 is TGTGCCAGCAGCTTACGGGTGTTAAACACTGAAGCTTTCTTT. It translates to CASSLRVLNTEAFF.